Sequencing of this T cell receptor beta chain was carried out in a study of radiation and T cells in renal cell carcinoma. Overall study findings and caveats: From baseline, blood top tumor clonotypes peaked at 2 weeks post-radiation.

Measured with immunoSEQ multiplex PCR; TCRdb has only the in-frame clones, and not every one. The sample yields about 150,000 clones, 87% seen once. The time point: blood 2 weeks post-SBRT. This sample's treatment: 15 Gy SBRT to primary tumor, nephrectomy 4 weeks later. The patient's renal cell carcinoma had clear cell pathology. As to this clone: No antigen is known for it.

CDR3 length: 20 residues. The ends were cut back, 0 bases at V and 3 bases at J, with 25 bases in the middle. Germline V gene data show CDR1 as LGHNA and CDR2 as YNFKEQ. Sample: blood, taken from a patient whose treatment included radiotherapy and nephrectomy. This clonotype was obtained from a woman between 50 and 59 years old with renal cell carcinoma. The rearrangement joins TRBV4-2 to TRBJ2-3; D is possibly TRBD1 or TRBD2 (5 bases each). The CDR3 DNA reads as TGTGCCAGCAGCCAAGATGTTAGTTGGGACGTACCCCGACGGACAGATACGCAGTATTTT. It yields the protein CASSQDVSWDVPRRTDTQYF.